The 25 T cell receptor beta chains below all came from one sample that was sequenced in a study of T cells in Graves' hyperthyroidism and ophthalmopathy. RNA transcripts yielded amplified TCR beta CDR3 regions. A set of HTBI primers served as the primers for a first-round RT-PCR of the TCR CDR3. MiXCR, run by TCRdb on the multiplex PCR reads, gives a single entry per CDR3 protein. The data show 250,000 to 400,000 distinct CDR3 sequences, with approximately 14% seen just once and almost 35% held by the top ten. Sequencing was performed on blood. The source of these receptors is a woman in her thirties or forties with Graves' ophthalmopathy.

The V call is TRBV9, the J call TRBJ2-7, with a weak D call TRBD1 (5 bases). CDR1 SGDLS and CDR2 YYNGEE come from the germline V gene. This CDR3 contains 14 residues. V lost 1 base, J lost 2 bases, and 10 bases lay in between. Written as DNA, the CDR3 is TGTGCCAGCAGCGTATTAGACAGTACCTACGAGCAGTACTTC. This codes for CASSVLDSTYEQYF.

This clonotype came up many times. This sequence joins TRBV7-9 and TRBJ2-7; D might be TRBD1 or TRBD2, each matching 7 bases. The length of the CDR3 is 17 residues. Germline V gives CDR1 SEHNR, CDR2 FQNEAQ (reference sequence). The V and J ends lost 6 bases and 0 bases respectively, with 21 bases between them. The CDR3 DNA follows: TGTGCCAGCAGACCCCAGGGGGGAGGGCCGAACTCCTACGAGCAGTACTTC. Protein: CASRPQGGGPNSYEQYF.

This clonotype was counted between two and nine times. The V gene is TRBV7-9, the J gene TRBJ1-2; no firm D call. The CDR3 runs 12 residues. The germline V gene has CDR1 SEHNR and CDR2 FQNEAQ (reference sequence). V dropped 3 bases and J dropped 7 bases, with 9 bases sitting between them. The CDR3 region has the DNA TGTGCCAGCAGCTTGGCCCTTCTTGGCTACACCTTC. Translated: CASSLALLGYTF.

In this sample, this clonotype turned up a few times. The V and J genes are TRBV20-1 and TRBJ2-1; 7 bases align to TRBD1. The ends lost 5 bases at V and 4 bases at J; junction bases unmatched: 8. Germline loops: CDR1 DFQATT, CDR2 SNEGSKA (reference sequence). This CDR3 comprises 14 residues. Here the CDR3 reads CSAGDSRRYNEQFF. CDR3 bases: TGCAGTGCTGGGGACAGCAGGAGGTACAATGAGCAGTTCTTC.

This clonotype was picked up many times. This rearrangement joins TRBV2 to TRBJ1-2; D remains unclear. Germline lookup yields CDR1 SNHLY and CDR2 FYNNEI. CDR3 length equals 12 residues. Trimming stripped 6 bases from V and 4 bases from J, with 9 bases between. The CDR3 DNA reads TGTGCCAGCAGGATAATCAGCTATGGCTACACCTTC. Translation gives CASRIISYGYTF.

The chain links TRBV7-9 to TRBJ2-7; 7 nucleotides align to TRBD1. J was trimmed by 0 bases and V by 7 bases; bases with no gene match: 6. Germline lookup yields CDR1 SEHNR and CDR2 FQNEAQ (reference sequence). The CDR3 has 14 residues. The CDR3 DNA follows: TGTGCCAGCAACTATTGGGACAGCTCCTACGAGCAGTACTTC. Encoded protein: CASNYWDSSYEQYF. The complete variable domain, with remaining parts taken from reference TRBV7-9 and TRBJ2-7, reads DTGVSQNPRHKITKRGQNVTFRCDPISEHNRLYWYRQTLGQGPEFLTYFQNEAQLEKSRLLSDRFSAERPKGSFSTLEIQRTEQGDSAMYLCASNYWDSSYEQYFGPGTRLTVT.

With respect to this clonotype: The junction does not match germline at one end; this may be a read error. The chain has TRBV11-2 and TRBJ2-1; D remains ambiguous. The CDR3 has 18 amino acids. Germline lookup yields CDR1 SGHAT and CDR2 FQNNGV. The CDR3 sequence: CARTPFWVTGCHYNKQFF. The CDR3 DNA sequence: TGTGCCAGGACCCCATTCTGGGTGACTGGATGCCATTACAATAAGCAGTTCTTC.

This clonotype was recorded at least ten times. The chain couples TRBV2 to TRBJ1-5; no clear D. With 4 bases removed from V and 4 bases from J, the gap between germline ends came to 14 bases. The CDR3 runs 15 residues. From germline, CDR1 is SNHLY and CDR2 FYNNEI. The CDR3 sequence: CASSVNTAGNQPQHF. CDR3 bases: TGTGCCAGCAGTGTAAACACGGCTGGGAATCAGCCCCAGCATTTT.

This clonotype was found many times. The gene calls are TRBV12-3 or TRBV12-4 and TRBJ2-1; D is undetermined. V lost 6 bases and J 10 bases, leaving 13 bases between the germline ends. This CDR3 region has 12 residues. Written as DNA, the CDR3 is TGTGCCAGCAGGCCCGTCGGGCAGGAGCAGTTCTTC. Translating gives CASRPVGQEQFF.

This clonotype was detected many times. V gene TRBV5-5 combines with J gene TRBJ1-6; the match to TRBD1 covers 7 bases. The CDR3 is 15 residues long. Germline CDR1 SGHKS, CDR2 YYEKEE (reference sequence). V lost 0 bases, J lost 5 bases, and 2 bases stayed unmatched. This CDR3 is CASSLDTGDNSPLHF. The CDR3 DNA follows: TGTGCCAGCAGCTTGGATACAGGGGATAATTCACCCCTCCACTTT.

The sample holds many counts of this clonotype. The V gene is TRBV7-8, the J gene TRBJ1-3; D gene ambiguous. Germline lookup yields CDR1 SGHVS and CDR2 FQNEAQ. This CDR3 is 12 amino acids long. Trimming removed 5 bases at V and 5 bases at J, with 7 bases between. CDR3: CASSTNRNTIYF. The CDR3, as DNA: TGTGCCAGCAGCACGAACCGAAACACCATATATTTT.

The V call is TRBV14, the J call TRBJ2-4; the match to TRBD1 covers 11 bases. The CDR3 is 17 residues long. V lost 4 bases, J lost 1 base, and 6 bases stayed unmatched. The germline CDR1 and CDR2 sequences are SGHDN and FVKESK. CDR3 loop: CASSRGQGATAKNIQYF. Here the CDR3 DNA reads TGTGCCAGCAGCCGAGGACAGGGGGCGACGGCCAAAAACATTCAGTACTTC.

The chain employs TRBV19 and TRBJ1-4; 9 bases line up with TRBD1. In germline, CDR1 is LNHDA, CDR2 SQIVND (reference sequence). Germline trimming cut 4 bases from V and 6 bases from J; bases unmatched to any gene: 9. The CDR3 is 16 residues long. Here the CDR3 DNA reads TGTGCCAGTAGTACACTGGGGACAGGGTTATATGAAAAACTGTTTTTT. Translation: CASSTLGTGLYEKLFF. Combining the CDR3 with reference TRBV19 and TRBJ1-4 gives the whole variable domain DGGITQSPKYLFRKEGQNVTLSCEQNLNHDAMYWYRQDPGQGLRLIYYSQIVNDFQKGDIAEGYSVSREKKESFPLTVTSAQKNPTAFYLCASSTLGTGLYEKLFFGSGTQLSVL.

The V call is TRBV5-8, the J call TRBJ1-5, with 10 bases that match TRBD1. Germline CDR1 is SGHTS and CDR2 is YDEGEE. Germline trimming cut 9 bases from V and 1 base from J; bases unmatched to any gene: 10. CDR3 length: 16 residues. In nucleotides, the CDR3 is TGTGCCACCGAAAAACGGACAGGGGGAAGCAATCAGCCCCAGCATTTT. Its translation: CATEKRTGGSNQPQHF.

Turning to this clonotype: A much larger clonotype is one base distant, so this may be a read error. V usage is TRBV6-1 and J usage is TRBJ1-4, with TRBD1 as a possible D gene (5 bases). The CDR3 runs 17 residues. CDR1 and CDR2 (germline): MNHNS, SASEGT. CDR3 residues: CASSEHRNGATNGKLFF. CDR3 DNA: TGTGCCAGCAGTGAACACCGGAATGGGGCAACTAATGGAAAACTGTTTTTT.

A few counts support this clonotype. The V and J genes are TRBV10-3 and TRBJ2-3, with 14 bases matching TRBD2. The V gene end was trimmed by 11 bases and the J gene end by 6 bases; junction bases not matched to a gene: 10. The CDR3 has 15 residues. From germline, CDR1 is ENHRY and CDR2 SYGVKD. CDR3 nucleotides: TGTGCCGTCGGGACTAGCGGGAGACCTCAGGATACGCAGTATTTT. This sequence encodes CAVGTSGRPQDTQYF.

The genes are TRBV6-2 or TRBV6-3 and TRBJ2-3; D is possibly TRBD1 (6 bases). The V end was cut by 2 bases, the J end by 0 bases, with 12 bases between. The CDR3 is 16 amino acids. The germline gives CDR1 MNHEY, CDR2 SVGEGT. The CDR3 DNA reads TGTGCCAGCAGTTACACAGGGCTAACTAGCACAGATACGCAGTATTTT. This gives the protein CASSYTGLTSTDTQYF.

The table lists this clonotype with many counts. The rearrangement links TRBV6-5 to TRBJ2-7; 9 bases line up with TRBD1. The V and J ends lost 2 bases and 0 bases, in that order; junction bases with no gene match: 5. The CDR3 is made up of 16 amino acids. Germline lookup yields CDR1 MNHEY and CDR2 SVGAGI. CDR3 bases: TGTGCCAGCAGTTACAACGACAGGGGGTTCTCCTACGAGCAGTACTTC. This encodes CASSYNDRGFSYEQYF.

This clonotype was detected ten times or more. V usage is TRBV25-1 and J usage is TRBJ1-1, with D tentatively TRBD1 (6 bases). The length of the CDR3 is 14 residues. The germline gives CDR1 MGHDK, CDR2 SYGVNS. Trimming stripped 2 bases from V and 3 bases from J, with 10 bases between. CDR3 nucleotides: TGTGCCAGCAGTGAAAGGGGGGGGCACACTGAAGCTTTCTTT. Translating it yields CASSERGGHTEAFF. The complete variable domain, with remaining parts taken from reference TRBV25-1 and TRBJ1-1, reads EADIYQTPRYLVIGTGKKITLECSQTMGHDKMYWYQQDPGMELHLIHYSYGVNSTEKGDLSSESTVSRIRTEHFPLTLESARPSHTSQYLCASSERGGHTEAFFGQGTRLTVV.

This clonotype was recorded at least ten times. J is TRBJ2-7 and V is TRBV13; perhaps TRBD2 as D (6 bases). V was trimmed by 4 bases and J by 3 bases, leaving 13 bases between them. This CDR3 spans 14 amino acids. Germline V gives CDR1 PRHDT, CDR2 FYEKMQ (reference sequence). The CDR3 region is CASSSRGERYEQYF. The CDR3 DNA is TGTGCCAGCAGCTCGCGGGGTGAGCGCTACGAGCAGTACTTC.

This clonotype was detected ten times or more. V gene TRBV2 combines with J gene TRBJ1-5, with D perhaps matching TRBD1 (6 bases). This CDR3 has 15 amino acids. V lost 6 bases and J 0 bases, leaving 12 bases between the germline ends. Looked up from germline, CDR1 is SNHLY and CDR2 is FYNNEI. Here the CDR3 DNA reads TGTGCCAGCAGGACAGGAGAGACTAGCAATCAGCCCCAGCATTTT. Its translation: CASRTGETSNQPQHF.

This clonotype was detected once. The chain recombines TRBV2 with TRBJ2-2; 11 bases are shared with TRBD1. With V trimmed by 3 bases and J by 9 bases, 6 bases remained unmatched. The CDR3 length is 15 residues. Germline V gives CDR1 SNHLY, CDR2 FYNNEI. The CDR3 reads CASSEDRGRDRELFF. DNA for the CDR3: TGTGCCAGCAGTGAGGACAGGGGGCGGGACCGGGAGCTGTTTTTT.

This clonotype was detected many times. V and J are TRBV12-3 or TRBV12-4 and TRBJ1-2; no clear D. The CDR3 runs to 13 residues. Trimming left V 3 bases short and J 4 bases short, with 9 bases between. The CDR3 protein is CASSFEDPYGYTF. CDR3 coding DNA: TGTGCCAGCAGTTTCGAAGATCCCTATGGCTACACCTTC.

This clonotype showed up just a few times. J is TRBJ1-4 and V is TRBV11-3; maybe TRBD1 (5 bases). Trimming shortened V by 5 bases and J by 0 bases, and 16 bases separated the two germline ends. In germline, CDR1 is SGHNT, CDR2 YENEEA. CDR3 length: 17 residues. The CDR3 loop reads CASSPRTRPTTNEKLFF. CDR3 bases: TGTGCCAGCAGCCCTAGGACAAGACCAACAACTAATGAAAAACTGTTTTTT. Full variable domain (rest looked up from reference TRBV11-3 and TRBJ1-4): EAGVVQSPRYKIIEKKQPVAFWCNPISGHNTLYWYLQNLGQGPELLIRYENEEAVDDSQLPKDRFSAERLKGVDSTLKIQPAELGDSAVYLCASSPRTRPTTNEKLFFGSGTQLSVL.

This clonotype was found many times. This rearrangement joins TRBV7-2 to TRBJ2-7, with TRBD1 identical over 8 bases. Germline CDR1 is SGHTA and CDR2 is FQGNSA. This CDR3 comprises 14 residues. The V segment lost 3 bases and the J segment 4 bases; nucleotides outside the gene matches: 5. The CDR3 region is CASSFNRGKYEQYF. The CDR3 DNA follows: TGTGCCAGCAGCTTCAACAGGGGGAAATACGAGCAGTACTTC. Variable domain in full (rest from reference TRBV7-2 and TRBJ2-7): GAGVSQSPSNKVTEKGKDVELRCDPISGHTALYWYRQSLGQGLEFLIYFQGNSAPDKSGLPSDRFSAERTGGSVSTLTIQRTQQEDSAVYLCASSFNRGKYEQYFGPGTRLTVT.